This T cell receptor beta chain comes out of a study of blood T cells in healthy people across ages. The sample holds a few counts of this clonotype. Through a sample-barcoded 5' primer and a J-beta primer mix, a second PCR was run for roughly 6 to 11 cycles. From the 5' RACE reads, TCRdb called clonotypes with MiXCR, one entry per CDR3 protein. The sample yields fewer than 950,000 distinct CDR3 sequences, about 48% seen once. Trimming took off 0 bases at V and 4 bases at J, with 15 bases between the two ends. CDR1 is DFQATT, CDR2 SNEGSKA, per germline (reference sequence). The CDR3 has 15 amino acids.

The receptor was isolated from a man at least 80 years old in good health. Sequencing was carried out using blood. The chain joins TRBV20-1 to TRBJ1-2, with D perhaps TRBD1 (6 bases). CDR3 amino acids: CSARDLRGRLYGYTF. CDR3 in DNA: TGCAGTGCTAGAGATTTAAGGGGGAGGCTCTATGGCTACACCTTC.